The rows below give T cell receptor beta chains drawn from one sample of a study of T cells in Graves' hyperthyroidism and ophthalmopathy. MiXCR was run by TCRdb on the multiplex PCR reads, yielding one entry per CDR3 protein. The repertoire holds about 610,000 distinct CDR3 sequences, with approximately 15% as singletons. The sequenced sample was blood. The origin of the receptors is a woman in her thirties or forties with Graves' ophthalmopathy. The CDR3 runs from the conserved cysteine through the conserved F or W. The D gene is left open where the match is weak. Rows may omit the clone size; those that give it use once, few, many or a size class.

-,TRBJ1-6,TRBV6-5,-,CAGSYASGSYNSPLHF,TGTGCCGGCAGTTACGCGTCGGGGTCCTATAATTCACCCCTCCACTTT
many,TRBJ1-5,TRBV28,-,CASRPFTQGGQPQHF,TGTGCCAGCAGGCCATTCACCCAGGGAGGTCAGCCCCAGCATTTT
many,TRBJ2-3,TRBV12-3/TRBV12-4,-,CASTPRGATDTQYF,TGTGCCAGCACCCCCCGAGGGGCCACAGATACGCAGTATTTT
-,TRBJ2-1,TRBV25-1,-,CASSDQTGGPSCNEQFF,TGTGCCAGCAGTGACCAAACGGGGGGCCCATCCTGCAATGAGCAGTTCTTC
few,TRBJ1-5,TRBV7-8,TRBD1,CASSGEGGTGQPQHF,TGTGCCAGCAGCGGAGAGGGCGGGACAGGTCAGCCCCAGCATTTT
-,TRBJ1-3,TRBV11-3,-,CASSIGQGTSGNTIYF,TGTGCCAGCAGCATAGGGCAGGGGACCTCTGGAAACACCATATATTTT
few,TRBJ1-5,TRBV7-8,-,CASSPRGGQSGNQPQHF,TGTGCCAGCAGCCCGAGGGGGGGGCAGAGTGGTAATCAGCCCCAGCATTTT
many,TRBJ2-3,TRBV5-6,-,CASSLQETDTQYF,TGTGCCAGCAGCTTACAGGAAACAGATACGCAGTATTTT
many,TRBJ2-3,TRBV6-2/TRBV6-3,TRBD1,CASSSPGQVTDTQYF,TGTGCCAGCAGTTCCCCGGGACAGGTCACAGATACGCAGTATTTT
many,TRBJ2-3,TRBV20-1,TRBD2,CSARDRGADTQYF,TGCAGTGCTAGAGACCGGGGGGCAGATACGCAGTATTTT